Below are 20 T cell receptor beta chains sequenced from a single sample in a study of cytotoxic CD8 clonotypes in ibrutinib-treated CLL. Repertoires were generated with immunoSEQ multiplex PCR, while TCRdb's copy carries only in-frame clones and drops some. This sample has about 120,000 clones, with 80% to 90% found just once. Specimen: PBMCs, collected after 24 months of ibrutinib treatment. The receptor set was obtained from a human donor with chronic lymphocytic leukemia.

This clone showed up just once. This chain uses TRBV9 with TRBJ2-7; the match to TRBD1 covers 10 bases. From germline, CDR1 is SGDLS and CDR2 YYNGEE. CDR3 size: 14 residues. Germline trimming cut 3 bases from V and 6 bases from J; bases unmatched to any gene: 6. CDR3 region: CASSAGQGRGEQYF. For the CDR3, the DNA is TGTGCCAGCAGCGCGGGACAGGGGAGAGGCGAGCAGTACTTC.

The rearrangement uses TRBV7-3 and TRBJ1-2, with no clear D. The germline V and J ends were trimmed by 4 bases and 7 bases, with 19 bases remaining between them. The germline V gene encodes CDR1 SGHTA and CDR2 FQGTGA. The CDR3 totals 15 residues. DNA for the CDR3: TGTGCCAGCAGCTCCCCCGGACTGGGTGGTGGTGGCTACACCTTC. As protein: CASSSPGLGGGGYTF.

This clone was counted only a few times. The chain uses TRBV21-1 and TRBJ2-5; the table assigns TRBD1, which was not confirmed against the DNA. TRBV21-1 is marked as a pseudogene. This CDR3 comprises 15 residues. The CDR3 DNA sequence: TGTGCCAGCAGCCCTGGGACAGGTTCCCAAGAGACCCAGTACTTC. Its protein product is CASSPGTGSQETQYF.

The J gene is TRBJ1-4, the V gene TRBV7-8; D is undetermined. The germline CDR1 and CDR2 sequences are SGHVS and FQNEAQ. The CDR3 has 13 amino acids. Trimming shortened V by 2 bases and J by 5 bases, and 6 bases separated the two germline ends. The CDR3 coding sequence is TGTGCCAGCAGCTTATTCCTCAATGAAAAACTGTTTTTT. Translation: CASSLFLNEKLFF.

In its sample, this clone was seen once. J is TRBJ2-7 and V is TRBV28, with 10 bases lining up with TRBD2. CDR3 length: 15 amino acids. The junction had 7 bases not matched to a gene; V was cut back by 5 bases and J by 3 bases. CDR1 is MDHEN and CDR2 is SYDVKM in the germline V gene. CDR3 amino acids: CASSPPLAGDYEQYF. CDR3 in DNA: TGTGCCAGCAGTCCCCCCCTAGCGGGAGACTACGAGCAGTACTTC.

The gene calls are TRBV5-1 and TRBJ1-3; maybe TRBD1 (5 bases). Trimming shortened V by 4 bases and J by 3 bases, and 26 bases separated the two germline ends. Germline loops: CDR1 SGHRS, CDR2 YFSETQ. This CDR3 spans 19 amino acids. The CDR3 is CASSPPRIGRGRYGNTIYF. The CDR3 coding sequence is TGCGCCAGCAGCCCGCCCAGGATTGGGAGGGGAAGATATGGAAACACCATATATTTT.

V usage is TRBV9 and J usage is TRBJ2-5; D not certain. The length of the CDR3 is 15 residues. V gave up 0 bases and J gave up 0 bases, with 9 bases separating them. In germline, CDR1 is SGDLS, CDR2 YYNGEE. The CDR3 DNA reads TGTGCCAGCAGCGTAGGGACCACGTACCAAGAGACCCAGTACTTC. Translated: CASSVGTTYQETQYF.

This chain connects TRBV2 to TRBJ1-5; TRBD1 might be the D (6 bases). V was cut by 6 bases and J by 3 bases, with 12 bases left in between. The CDR3 contains 14 residues. Germline values: CDR1 SNHLY, CDR2 FYNNEI. The CDR3 loop reads CASRADSLNQPQHF. Here the CDR3 DNA reads TGTGCCAGCAGGGCGGACAGTCTCAATCAGCCCCAGCATTTT.

The rearrangement links TRBV28 to TRBJ1-1; D uncertain. CDR1 and CDR2 (germline): MDHEN, SYDVKM. CDR3 length: 11 residues. Between the trimmed V and J ends, which lost 7 bases and 5 bases, there was a span of 8 bases. The CDR3 region is CASTPGTEAFF. DNA of the CDR3: TGTGCCAGCACCCCTGGGACTGAAGCTTTCTTT.

V gene TRBV6-5 combines with J gene TRBJ1-1; no clear D. The CDR3 spans 15 residues. Germline V gene lookup returns CDR1 MNHEY and CDR2 SVGAGI. The V end lost 4 bases, the J end lost 11 bases, and 23 bases lay between the germline ends. The CDR3 protein is CASSSYIEQARRAFF. DNA of the CDR3: TGTGCCAGCAGTTCCTATATAGAGCAGGCGCGGCGGGCTTTCTTT.

The chain combines TRBV4-3 with TRBJ2-5, with 9 bases that match TRBD2. This CDR3 region has 15 residues. CDR1 is LGHNA, CDR2 YSLEER, per germline. V lost 4 bases, J lost 5 bases, and 8 bases stayed unmatched. The CDR3 DNA follows: TGCGCCAGCAGCCCCATGCGGGGGGGGCAGGAGACCCAGTACTTC. It yields the protein CASSPMRGGQETQYF.

This chain joins TRBV18 and TRBJ1-2, with 10 bases lining up with TRBD1. After removal of 5 bases from V and 0 bases from J, the junction contained 12 bases not matched to a gene. CDR3 size: 18 residues. Germline V gene lookup returns CDR1 KGHSH and CDR2 LQKENI. The CDR3 DNA reads as TGTGCCAGCTCATTGTCCGTCGGGACAGGGGAATCTAACTATGGCTACACCTTC. Protein sequence: CASSLSVGTGESNYGYTF.

This rearrangement joins TRBV7-9 to TRBJ1-3, with D tentatively TRBD1 (6 bases). Trimming removed 5 bases from V and 1 base from J, with 15 bases in between. CDR1 SEHNR and CDR2 FQNEAQ come from the germline V gene (reference sequence). CDR3 length equals 16 residues. CDR3 bases: TGTGCCAGCAGCCCCCTTACCGGGACATCTGGAAACACCATATATTTT. Translated, it gives CASSPLTGTSGNTIYF.

The DNA of the CDR3 is TGCGCCAGCAGCTTGGAGAAGGGCTACGAGCAGTACTTC. As protein: CASSLEKGYEQYF. The V gene is TRBV5-1, the J gene TRBJ2-7; D not resolved. Trimming removed 0 bases from V and 3 bases from J, with 7 bases in between. The CDR3 is 13 residues long. Germline V gene sequence: CDR1 SGHRS, CDR2 YFSETQ.

V and J are TRBV14 and TRBJ2-7; D remains unclear. V dropped 4 bases and J dropped 5 bases, with 9 bases sitting between them. This CDR3 is 12 amino acids long. The germline gives CDR1 SGHDN, CDR2 FVKESK. The CDR3 reads CASSLSAHEQYF. For the CDR3, the DNA is TGTGCCAGCAGCCTTTCGGCCCACGAGCAGTACTTC. Complete variable domain (other parts from reference TRBV14 and TRBJ2-7): EAGVTQFPSHSVIEKGQTVTLRCDPISGHDNLYWYRRVMGKEIKFLLHFVKESKQDESGMPNNRFLAERTGGTYSTLKVQPAELEDSGVYFCASSLSAHEQYFGPGTRLTVT.

CDR3 protein: CASSPGRGMALGEQYF. The CDR3 DNA reads as TGTGCCAGCAGCCCCGGGAGGGGAATGGCCTTGGGCGAGCAGTACTTC. J is TRBJ2-7 and V is TRBV9, with 8 bases fitting TRBD2. Looked up from germline, CDR1 is SGDLS and CDR2 is YYNGEE. This CDR3 is built from 16 residues. The V gene end was trimmed by 4 bases and the J gene end by 6 bases; junction bases not matched to a gene: 15.

CDR3 region: CASSFDRIGPYEQYF. DNA for the CDR3: TGTGCCAGCAGCTTCGACAGGATTGGGCCCTACGAGCAGTACTTC. The rearrangement joins TRBV7-2 to TRBJ2-7, with D possibly TRBD1 on 6 matching bases. The CDR3 consists of 15 residues. With 3 bases removed from V and 2 bases from J, the gap between germline ends came to 14 bases. The germline CDR1 and CDR2 sequences are SGHTA and FQGNSA.

A single count supports this clone. The V and J genes are TRBV7-2 and TRBJ2-3; 9 nucleotides agree with TRBD2. The CDR3 runs 16 residues. V shed 5 bases and J 2 bases; nucleotides not matched to a gene: 8. Germline values: CDR1 SGHTA, CDR2 FQGNSA. The CDR3 DNA follows: TGTGCCAGCAGCAGGAAGCGGGGGGCCGACACAGATACGCAGTATTTT. Its protein product is CASSRKRGADTDTQYF.

The J gene is TRBJ1-2, the V gene TRBV6-6, with a tentative D call TRBD1 (6 bases). Germline CDR1 is MNHNY and CDR2 is SVGAGI (reference sequence). Trimming cost V 5 bases and J 3 bases, with 13 bases left between them. This CDR3 contains 14 residues. In nucleotides, the CDR3 is TGTGCCAGCAGTCTGGACAGTTCGGACTATGGCTACACCTTC. Protein product: CASSLDSSDYGYTF.

The V and J genes are TRBV30 and TRBJ2-3, with TRBD1 as a possible D gene (6 bases). Trimming pared 8 bases from V and 2 bases from J, leaving 17 bases between. Germline CDR1 GTSNPN, CDR2 SVGIG (reference sequence). The CDR3 totals 14 residues. The CDR3 reads CAVSTGSPTDTQYF. The CDR3 DNA reads TGTGCCGTATCCACAGGGTCCCCCACAGATACGCAGTATTTT.